Below, 13 T cell receptor beta chains from the same sample are listed, as sequenced in a study of cytomegalovirus exposure and HLA in healthy donors. The method was immunoSEQ multiplex PCR; TCRdb's version includes in-frame clones alone and lacks a portion of them. The table has roughly 190,000 clones, around 88% seen once. Sequenced material: PBMCs. The receptors stem from a woman younger than 30 in good health and CMV-seronegative.

This chain joins TRBV2 and TRBJ2-2, with D perhaps TRBD1 (7 bases). Trimming took 6 bases from V and 0 from J, leaving 11 bases between them. The CDR3 loop spans 15 amino acids. Germline V lookup: CDR1 SNHLY, CDR2 FYNNEI. The CDR3 coding sequence is TGTGCCAGCAGGACAGGGAGGTCGAACACCGGGGAGCTGTTTTTT. It translates to CASRTGRSNTGELFF.

The J gene is TRBJ1-2, the V gene TRBV12-5; 7 bases fit TRBD1. V lost 5 bases and J lost 8; bases outside the gene matches: 11. The length of the CDR3 is 14 residues. Germline CDR1 and CDR2: LGHNT and FRNRAP. The CDR3: CASGQPGGRRGYTF. The CDR3 coding sequence is TGTGCTAGTGGTCAACCAGGGGGGCGACGCGGCTACACCTTC.

The chain has TRBV25-1 and TRBJ2-5; 10 bases fit TRBD2. The V segment lost 0 bases and the J segment 5 bases; nucleotides outside the gene matches: 9. The length of the CDR3 is 17 residues. Germline V gives CDR1 MGHDK, CDR2 SYGVNS. This CDR3 reads CASSEYGSAGGRETQYF. CDR3 coding DNA: TGTGCCAGCAGTGAATATGGATCAGCGGGGGGGCGGGAGACCCAGTACTTC.

V is TRBV4-1 and J is TRBJ1-1; 8 bases agree with TRBD1. CDR1 and CDR2 from the germline V gene are MGHRA and YSYEKL. Trimming took 4 bases from V and 8 from J; bases not matched to a gene: 9. The CDR3 has 14 amino acids. The CDR3 here is CASSRGQGADEAFF. The CDR3 region has the DNA TGCGCCAGCAGCCGCGGTCAGGGGGCCGACGAAGCTTTCTTT.

The V and J genes are TRBV14 and TRBJ1-1, with D possibly matching TRBD1 (6 bases). The CDR3 totals 14 residues. Germline V CDR1 and CDR2: SGHDN, FVKESK. V was pared by 4 bases and J by 3 bases, with 12 bases between. The CDR3 DNA reads TGTGCCAGCAGCCCGACAGGTGGGGACACTGAAGCTTTCTTT. Translation gives CASSPTGGDTEAFF.

The chain employs TRBV7-8 and TRBJ2-7; perhaps TRBD2 as D (7 bases). The CDR3 totals 15 residues. Trimming left V 4 bases short and J 3 bases short, with 16 bases between. Germline V gives CDR1 SGHVS, CDR2 FQNEAQ. DNA of the CDR3: TGTGCCAGCAGCTCCCAGAGGGGGGGCTACTACGAGCAGTACTTC. This codes for CASSSQRGGYYEQYF.

This clone was observed once. This chain links TRBV27 with TRBJ2-7; weak D call: TRBD2 (6 bases). The CDR3 totals 15 residues. CDR1 and CDR2 from the germline V gene are MNHEY and SMNVEV (reference sequence). The V end was cut by 6 bases, the J end by 0 bases, with 15 bases between. The CDR3 reads CASSSGLPISYEQYF. Written as DNA, the CDR3 is TGTGCCAGCAGCTCAGGACTACCGATCTCCTACGAGCAGTACTTC.

The chain recombines TRBV25-1 with TRBJ1-1; no clear D. Germline CDR1 reads MGHDK; CDR2 reads SYGVNS. With 1 base removed from V and 4 bases from J, the gap between germline ends came to 13 bases. The CDR3 contains 15 residues. DNA for the CDR3: TGTGCCAGCAGTGAATTGGGAGATAGGGTCACTGAAGCTTTCTTT. This codes for CASSELGDRVTEAFF.

The chain combines TRBV30 with TRBJ1-6; unclear D gene. V dropped 5 bases and J dropped 9 bases, with 8 bases sitting between them. The CDR3 runs to 11 residues. Germline V gene data show CDR1 as GTSNPN and CDR2 as SVGIG (reference sequence). CDR3 sequence (DNA): TGTGCCTGGGGTGGAGTTTCACCCCTCCACTTT. Translating it yields CAWGGVSPLHF.

The rearrangement links TRBV4-2 to TRBJ1-1; no definite D call. Germline V gene sequence: CDR1 LGHNA, CDR2 YNFKEQ. Trimming stripped 1 base from V and 4 bases from J, with 10 bases between. The CDR3 extends over 14 amino acids. For the CDR3, the DNA is TGTGCCAGCAGCCAAGTGGGCGAGGGCACTGAAGCTTTCTTT. Protein product: CASSQVGEGTEAFF.

The chain joins TRBV9 to TRBJ1-1; D might be TRBD1 (5 bases). The CDR3 length is 14 residues. The germline V gene encodes CDR1 SGDLS and CDR2 YYNGEE. Trimming removed 0 bases at V and 3 bases at J, with 9 bases between. CDR3 in amino acids: CASSVEGWDTEAFF. The CDR3 region has the DNA TGTGCCAGCAGCGTAGAGGGGTGGGACACTGAAGCTTTCTTT.

This rearrangement joins TRBV6-4 to TRBJ2-1; D unclear. Germline V gives CDR1 MRHNA, CDR2 SNTAGT. V lost 3 bases and J lost 5, with 14 bases in between. The CDR3 is 15 amino acids. CDR3 nucleotides: TGTGCCAGCAGTGATAGCAAAACGCTAAACAATGAGCAGTTCTTC. Translating it yields CASSDSKTLNNEQFF.

This clone was observed a few times. The rearrangement links TRBV7-3 to TRBJ1-6, with TRBD1 matching 7 bases. Germline V CDR1 and CDR2: SGHTA, FQGTGA. This CDR3 spans 13 amino acids. Losses at the gene ends were 6 bases for V and 8 bases for J; bases not matched to a gene: 4. The CDR3 DNA reads TGTGCCAGCAGTTATACAGGGGATTCACCCCTCCACTTT. As protein: CASSYTGDSPLHF. The whole variable domain, filled in from reference TRBV7-3 and TRBJ1-6, reads GAGVSQTPSNKVTEKGKYVELRCDPISGHTALYWYRQSLGQGPEFLIYFQGTGAADDSGLPNDRFFAVRPEGSVSTLKIQRTERGDSAVYLCASSYTGDSPLHFGNGTRLTVT.